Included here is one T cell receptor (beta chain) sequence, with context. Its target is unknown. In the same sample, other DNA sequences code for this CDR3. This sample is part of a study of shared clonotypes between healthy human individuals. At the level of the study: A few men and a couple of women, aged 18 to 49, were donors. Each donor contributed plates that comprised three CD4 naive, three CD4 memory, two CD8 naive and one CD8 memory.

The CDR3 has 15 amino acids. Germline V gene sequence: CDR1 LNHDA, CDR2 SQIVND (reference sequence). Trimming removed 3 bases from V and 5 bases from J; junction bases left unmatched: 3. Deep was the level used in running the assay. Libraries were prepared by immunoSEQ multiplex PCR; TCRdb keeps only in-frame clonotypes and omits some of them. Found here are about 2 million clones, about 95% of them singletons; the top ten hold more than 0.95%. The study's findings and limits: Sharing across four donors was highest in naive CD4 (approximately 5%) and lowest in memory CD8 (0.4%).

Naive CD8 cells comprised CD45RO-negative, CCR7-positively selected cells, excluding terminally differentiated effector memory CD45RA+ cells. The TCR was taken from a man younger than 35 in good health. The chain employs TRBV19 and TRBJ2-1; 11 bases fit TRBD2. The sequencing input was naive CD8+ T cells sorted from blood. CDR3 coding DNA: TGTGCCAGTAGTATCCTAGCGGGGGGAAACAATGAGCAGTTCTTC. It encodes CASSILAGGNNEQFF.